A single sample gave rise to the 21 T cell receptor beta chains below, sequenced in a study of blood T cell repertoires in COVID-19. TCRdb's table, derived via immunoSEQ multiplex PCR, lists solely in-frame clones and lacks some. Seen here are 170,000 or so clones, approximately 91% observed once, and the top ten hold 0.5% to 0.65%. Material for sequencing was peripheral blood. These receptor sequences come from a man aged 50-59 years with acute or convalescent COVID-19.

V gene TRBV6-5 combines with J gene TRBJ2-1; TRBD2 matches at 14 bases. The CDR3 is 15 residues long. The germline CDR1 and CDR2 sequences are MNHEY and SVGAGI. V lost 8 bases to trimming and J lost 10 bases; unmatched junction nucleotides: 10. The CDR3 DNA is TGTGCCAGCCTAACCGGGACTAGCGGGAGTTGGGAGCAGTTCTTC. Translating gives CASLTGTSGSWEQFF.

This chain joins TRBV27 and TRBJ2-5; 12 bases map to TRBD2. CDR1 MNHEY and CDR2 SMNVEV come from the germline V gene (reference sequence). The CDR3 is 15 amino acids. Germline trimming cut 5 bases from V and 9 bases from J; bases unmatched to any gene: 10. This CDR3 is CASSPWTSGASPQYF. The DNA of the CDR3 is TGTGCCAGCAGTCCATGGACTAGCGGGGCTAGTCCCCAGTACTTC.

This clone showed up just once. This chain joins TRBV9 and TRBJ1-3; the D gene is possibly TRBD1 (5 bases). V was cut by 6 bases and J by 0 bases, with 10 bases left in between. The CDR3 covers 14 residues. Germline values: CDR1 SGDLS, CDR2 YYNGEE. In DNA, the CDR3 is TGTGCCAGCACGCGGGGGAGCTCTGGAAACACCATATATTTT. As protein: CASTRGSSGNTIYF.

This rearrangement joins TRBV2 to TRBJ2-1; unclear D gene. V lost 4 bases and J 0 bases, leaving 16 bases between the germline ends. The CDR3 loop spans 17 amino acids. Looked up from germline, CDR1 is SNHLY and CDR2 is FYNNEI. DNA for the CDR3: TGTGCCAGCAGTGGTTTGACGGGTACGAGCTCCTACAATGAGCAGTTCTTC. Amino acids: CASSGLTGTSSYNEQFF.

V is TRBV28 and J is TRBJ2-7; 9 nucleotides align to TRBD2. Germline CDR1 and CDR2: MDHEN and SYDVKM. The ends lost 5 bases at V and 2 bases at J; junction bases unmatched: 16. The CDR3 spans 18 residues. The CDR3 is CASSPSPLTSGLPYEQYF. CDR3 nucleotides: TGTGCCAGCAGTCCCTCCCCTTTGACTAGCGGACTGCCCTACGAGCAGTACTTC.

The CDR3 sequence is CAWRLYNSPLHF. As DNA, the CDR3 is TGTGCCTGGAGACTCTATAATTCACCCCTCCACTTT. The chain carries TRBV30 and TRBJ1-6; D is uncertain. The CDR3 has 12 amino acids. CDR1 is GTSNPN, CDR2 SVGIG, per germline (reference sequence). The V and J ends lost 3 bases and 3 bases respectively, with 3 bases between them.

V gene TRBV27 combines with J gene TRBJ1-5; 12 bases map to TRBD1. CDR3 size: 15 residues. V dropped 5 bases and J dropped 7; count of bases not matched to a gene: 6. The germline V gene has CDR1 MNHEY and CDR2 SMNVEV (reference sequence). CDR3 sequence (DNA): TGTGCCAGCAGTCGGGACAGGGGGCGCGGACAGCCCCAGCATTTT. Translation gives CASSRDRGRGQPQHF.

V usage is TRBV21-1 and J usage is TRBJ1-4. TRBV21-1 counts as a pseudogene. The length of the CDR3 is 13 residues. The CDR3, as DNA: TGTGCCAGCAGCGCCCCGGTGGTGGAAAAACTGTTTTTT. Encoded protein: CASSAPVVEKLFF.

This chain uses TRBV11-1 with TRBJ2-4, with TRBD1 matching 7 bases. Unmatched junction bases numbered 7, after V lost 5 bases and J lost 0 bases. CDR1 is SGHAT, CDR2 FQDESV, per germline (reference sequence). There are 16 residues in the CDR3. CDR3 nucleotides: TGTGCCAGCAGCCAACGACAGGGCCTAGCCAAAAACATTCAGTACTTC. Encoded protein: CASSQRQGLAKNIQYF.

This rearrangement joins TRBV7-6 to TRBJ1-3, with D perhaps matching TRBD1 (6 bases). Germline CDR1 is SGHVS and CDR2 is FNYEAQ. Between the trimmed V and J ends, which lost 1 base and 2 bases, there was a span of 15 bases. There are 17 residues in the CDR3. The CDR3 sequence is CASSLEGGGAAGNTIYF. The CDR3, as DNA: TGTGCCAGCAGCTTAGAAGGTGGGGGGGCTGCTGGAAACACCATATATTTT.

Written as DNA, the CDR3 is TGTGCCAGCAGTTTAGCAGGCAACTCTGGAAACACCATATATTTT. Its protein product is CASSLAGNSGNTIYF. The chain combines TRBV27 with TRBJ1-3; D unclear. V was trimmed by 2 bases and J by 0 bases, leaving 8 bases between them. Germline V gene sequence: CDR1 MNHEY, CDR2 SMNVEV (reference sequence). The CDR3 has 15 amino acids.

Here the CDR3 DNA reads TGTGCCAGCAGGGGGCAGGCTGGCCAAGAGACCCAGTACTTC. Amino acid sequence: CASRGQAGQETQYF. The chain is built from TRBV7-9 and TRBJ2-5; D might be TRBD1 (5 bases). Trimming cost V 6 bases and J 1 base, with 12 bases left between them. This CDR3 region has 14 residues. The germline V gene has CDR1 SEHNR and CDR2 FQNEAQ (reference sequence).

This sequence joins TRBV19 and TRBJ2-1; TRBD2 aligns across 9 bases. The J segment lost 4 bases and the V segment lost 5 bases, leaving 9 bases of the junction unmatched. This CDR3 spans 16 amino acids. Germline CDR1 and CDR2: LNHDA and SQIVND (reference sequence). The CDR3 protein is CASSQIAGDSYNEQFF. CDR3 in DNA: TGTGCCAGTAGTCAAATAGCGGGAGATAGTTACAATGAGCAGTTCTTC.

V is TRBV9 and J is TRBJ2-3; TRBD1 matches at 7 bases. The germline V gene has CDR1 SGDLS and CDR2 YYNGEE. CDR3 size: 12 residues. J lost 10 bases, V lost 2 bases, and 4 bases had no gene match. CDR3 sequence reads: CASSVSGGPQYF. The CDR3 DNA reads as TGTGCCAGCAGCGTTTCAGGGGGTCCGCAGTATTTT. The whole variable domain, remainder taken from reference TRBV9 and TRBJ2-3, is DSGVTQTPKHLITATGQRVTLRCSPRSGDLSVYWYQQSLDQGLQFLIQYYNGEERAKGNILERFSAQQFPDLHSELNLSSLELGDSALYFCASSVSGGPQYFGPGTRLTVL.

This clone was picked up one time. This sequence joins TRBV7-9 and TRBJ1-4, with 9 positions matching TRBD1. The V and J ends lost 4 bases and 4 bases, in that order; junction bases with no gene match: 7. The germline gives CDR1 SEHNR, CDR2 FQNEAQ (reference sequence). The length of the CDR3 is 16 residues. DNA for the CDR3: TGTGCCAGCAGCTGGGGAAGGACAGGGGATAATGAAAAACTGTTTTTT. This encodes CASSWGRTGDNEKLFF.

V is TRBV29-1 and J is TRBJ1-1; maybe TRBD1 (5 bases). CDR1 is SQVTM and CDR2 is ANQGSEA in the germline V gene. CDR3 length: 10 residues. V lost 7 bases, J lost 5 bases, and 8 bases lay in between. The CDR3 coding sequence is TGCAGCGCCGGGGGAACTGAAGCTTTCTTT. This codes for CSAGGTEAFF. Drawing the rest from reference TRBV29-1 and TRBJ1-1, the complete variable domain is SAVISQKPSRDICQRGTSLTIQCQVDSQVTMMFWYRQQPGQSLTLIATANQGSEATYESGFVIDKFPISRPNLTFSTLTVSNMSPEDSSIYLCSAGGTEAFFGQGTRLTVV.

This rearrangement joins TRBV28 to TRBJ1-5; no clear D gene. This CDR3 is 16 amino acids long. From germline, CDR1 is MDHEN and CDR2 SYDVKM. Trimming cost V 5 bases and J 3 bases, with 17 bases left between them. The CDR3 DNA sequence: TGTGCCAGCAGTCTCACCCCCACCGGTCCCAATCAGCCCCAGCATTTT. This sequence encodes CASSLTPTGPNQPQHF.

The CDR3 protein is CASSQEPPPGGETQYF. In DNA form, the CDR3 reads TGCGCCAGCAGCCAAGAACCACCACCCGGGGGAGAGACCCAGTACTTC. The rearrangement links TRBV4-3 to TRBJ2-5, with D possibly TRBD2 on 6 matching bases. CDR3 length: 16 amino acids. V was clipped by 0 bases and J by 4 bases, with 15 bases between them. Per germline, CDR1 LGHNA and CDR2 YSLEER.

The chain links TRBV5-6 to TRBJ2-4, with 13 nucleotides matching TRBD2. The germline V gene encodes CDR1 SGHDT and CDR2 YYEEEE. V shed 4 bases, J shed 1 base, and the junction held 5 bases outside the gene matches. CDR3 size: 17 residues. CDR3 DNA: TGTGCCAGCAGCGCCGGACTAGCGGGAGAGGCCAAAAACATTCAGTACTTC. Amino acid sequence: CASSAGLAGEAKNIQYF.

The rearrangement joins TRBV12-3 or TRBV12-4 to TRBJ2-1; TRBD2 matches at 9 bases. The J segment lost 14 bases and the V segment lost 5 bases, leaving 4 bases of the junction unmatched. This CDR3 region has 11 residues. CDR3 in amino acids: CASSTGTSKFF. In nucleotides, the CDR3 is TGTGCCAGCAGTACCGGGACTAGCAAGTTCTTC.

The CDR3 DNA follows: TGTGCCAGCAGTTACGGAGGGGAGGGCTATGGCTACACCTTC. It codes for CASSYGGEGYGYTF. The chain is built from TRBV6-6 and TRBJ1-2, with D maybe TRBD1 (5 bases). The germline V gene has CDR1 MNHNY and CDR2 SVGAGI (reference sequence). The V end lost 2 bases, the J end lost 4 bases, and 11 bases lay between the germline ends. CDR3 length: 14 residues.